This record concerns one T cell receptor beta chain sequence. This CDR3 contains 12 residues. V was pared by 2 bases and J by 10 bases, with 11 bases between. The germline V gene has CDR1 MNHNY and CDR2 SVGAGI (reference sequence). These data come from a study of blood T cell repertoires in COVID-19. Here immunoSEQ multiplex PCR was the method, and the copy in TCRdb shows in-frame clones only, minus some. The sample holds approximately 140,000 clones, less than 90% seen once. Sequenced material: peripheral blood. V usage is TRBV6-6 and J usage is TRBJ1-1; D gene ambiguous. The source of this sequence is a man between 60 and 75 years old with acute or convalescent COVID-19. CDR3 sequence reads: CASSYVRSGAFF. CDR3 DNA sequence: TGTGCCAGCAGTTACGTCCGGTCTGGAGCTTTCTTT.